Below, 2 T cell receptor beta chains from the same sample are listed, as sequenced in a study of CD8 T cells in ankylosing spondylitis. Using its own MiXCR run on the 5' RACE reads, TCRdb lists one record per CDR3 protein. The sample records under 200,000 distinct CDR3 sequences, 13% being singletons. Sequencing input: blood, either unsorted or a sorted T cell fraction (not recorded which). The receptors shown here come from a female donor with ankylosing spondylitis or in good health (not recorded which).

The chain couples TRBV12-3 or TRBV12-4 to TRBJ2-3, with 12 bases fitting TRBD2. The J segment lost 8 bases and the V segment lost 5 bases, leaving 17 bases of the junction unmatched. There are 18 residues in the CDR3. Written as DNA, the CDR3 is TGTGCCAGCAGTCCACAGAGACTAGCGGGAGCCGCTTTGAGTACGCAGTATTTT. This codes for CASSPQRLAGAALSTQYF.

This clonotype was counted a few times. V is TRBV7-9 and J is TRBJ2-6; D remains ambiguous. The germline CDR1 and CDR2 sequences are SEHNR and FQNEAQ (reference sequence). The CDR3 runs to 16 residues. V lost 0 bases, J lost 3 bases, and 9 bases lay in between. CDR3: CASSLATDGGANVLTF. DNA for the CDR3: TGTGCCAGCAGCTTAGCGACCGATGGTGGGGCCAACGTCCTGACTTTC.